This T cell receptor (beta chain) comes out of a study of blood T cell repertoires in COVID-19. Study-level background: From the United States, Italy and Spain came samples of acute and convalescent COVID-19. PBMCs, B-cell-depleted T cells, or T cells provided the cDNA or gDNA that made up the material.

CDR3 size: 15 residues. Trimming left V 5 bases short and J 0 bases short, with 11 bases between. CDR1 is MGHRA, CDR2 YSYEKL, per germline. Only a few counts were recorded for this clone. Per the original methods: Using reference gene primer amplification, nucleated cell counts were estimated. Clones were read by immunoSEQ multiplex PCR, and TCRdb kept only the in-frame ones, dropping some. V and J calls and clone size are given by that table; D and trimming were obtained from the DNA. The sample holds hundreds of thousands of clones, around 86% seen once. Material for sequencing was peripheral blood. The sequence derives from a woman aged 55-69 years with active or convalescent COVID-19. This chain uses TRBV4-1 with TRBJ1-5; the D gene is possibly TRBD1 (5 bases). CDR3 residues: CASSYRQYSNQPQHF. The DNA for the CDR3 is TGCGCCAGCAGCTACCGACAGTATAGCAATCAGCCCCAGCATTTT.